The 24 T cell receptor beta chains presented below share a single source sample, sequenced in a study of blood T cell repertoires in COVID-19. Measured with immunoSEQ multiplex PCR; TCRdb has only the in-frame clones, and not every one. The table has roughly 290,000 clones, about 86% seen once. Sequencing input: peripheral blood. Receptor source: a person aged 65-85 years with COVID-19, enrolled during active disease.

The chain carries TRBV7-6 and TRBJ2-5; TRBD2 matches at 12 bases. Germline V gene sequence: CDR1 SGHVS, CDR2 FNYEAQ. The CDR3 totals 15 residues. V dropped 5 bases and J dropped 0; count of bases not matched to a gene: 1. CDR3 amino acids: CASSRTSGDQETQYF. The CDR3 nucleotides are TGTGCCAGCAGCAGGACTAGCGGGGACCAAGAGACCCAGTACTTC.

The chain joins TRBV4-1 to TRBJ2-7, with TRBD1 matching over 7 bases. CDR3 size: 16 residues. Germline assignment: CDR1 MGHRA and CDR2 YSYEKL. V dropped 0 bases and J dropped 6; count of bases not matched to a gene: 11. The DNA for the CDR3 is TGCGCCAGCAGCCAAGATTATACAGGGGATTTTGGCGAGCAGTACTTC. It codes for CASSQDYTGDFGEQYF.

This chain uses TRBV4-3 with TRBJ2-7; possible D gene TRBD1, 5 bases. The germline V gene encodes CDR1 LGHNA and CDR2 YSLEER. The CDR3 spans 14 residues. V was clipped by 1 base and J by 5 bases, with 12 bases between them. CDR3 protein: CASSQGTTVDEQYF. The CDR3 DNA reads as TGCGCCAGCAGCCAAGGGACAACCGTGGACGAGCAGTACTTC.

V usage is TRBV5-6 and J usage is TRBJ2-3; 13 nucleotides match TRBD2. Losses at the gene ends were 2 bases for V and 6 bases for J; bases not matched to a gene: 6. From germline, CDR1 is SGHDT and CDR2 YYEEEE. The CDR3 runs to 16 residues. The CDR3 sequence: CASSFRLAGGQDTQYF. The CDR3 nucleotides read TGTGCCAGCAGCTTCCGACTAGCGGGAGGCCAGGATACGCAGTATTTT.

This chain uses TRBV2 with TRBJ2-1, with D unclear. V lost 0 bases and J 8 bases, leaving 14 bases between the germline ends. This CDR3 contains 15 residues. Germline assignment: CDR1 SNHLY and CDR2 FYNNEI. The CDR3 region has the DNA TGTGCCAGCAGTGAAGCGCGTAATAGCTTCTATGAGCAGTTCTTC. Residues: CASSEARNSFYEQFF.

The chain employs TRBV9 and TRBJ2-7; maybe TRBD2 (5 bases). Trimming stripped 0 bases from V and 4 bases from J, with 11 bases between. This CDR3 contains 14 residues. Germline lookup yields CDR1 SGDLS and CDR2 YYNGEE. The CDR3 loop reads CASSVGDEGYEQYF. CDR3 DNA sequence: TGTGCCAGCAGCGTAGGCGATGAGGGATACGAGCAGTACTTC.

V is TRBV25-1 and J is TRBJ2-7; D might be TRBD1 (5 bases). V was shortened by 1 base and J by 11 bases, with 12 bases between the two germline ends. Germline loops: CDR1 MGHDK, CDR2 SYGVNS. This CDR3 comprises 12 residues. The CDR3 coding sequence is TGTGCCAGCAGTGAATGGAAGGGGCTGAAGTACTTC. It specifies CASSEWKGLKYF.

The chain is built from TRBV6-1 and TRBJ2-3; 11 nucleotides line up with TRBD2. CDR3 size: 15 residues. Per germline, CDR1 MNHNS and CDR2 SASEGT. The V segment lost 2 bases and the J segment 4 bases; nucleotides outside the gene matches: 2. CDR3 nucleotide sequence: TGTGCCAGCAGTGAATTTAGCGGGGGGGCAGATACGCAGTATTTT. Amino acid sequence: CASSEFSGGADTQYF.

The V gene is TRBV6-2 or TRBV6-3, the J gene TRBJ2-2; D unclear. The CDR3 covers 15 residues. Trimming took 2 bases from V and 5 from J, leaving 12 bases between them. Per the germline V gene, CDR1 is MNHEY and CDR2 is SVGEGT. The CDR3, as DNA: TGTGCCAGCAGTTACCTCTCCAGGCTTACCGGGGAGCTGTTTTTT. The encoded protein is CASSYLSRLTGELFF.

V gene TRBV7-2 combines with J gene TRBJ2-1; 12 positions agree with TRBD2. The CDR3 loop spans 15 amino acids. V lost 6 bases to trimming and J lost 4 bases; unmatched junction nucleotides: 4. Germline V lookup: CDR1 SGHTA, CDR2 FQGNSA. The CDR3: CASSRTSGEYNEQFF. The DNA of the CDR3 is TGTGCCAGCAGTAGGACTAGCGGGGAATACAATGAGCAGTTCTTC.

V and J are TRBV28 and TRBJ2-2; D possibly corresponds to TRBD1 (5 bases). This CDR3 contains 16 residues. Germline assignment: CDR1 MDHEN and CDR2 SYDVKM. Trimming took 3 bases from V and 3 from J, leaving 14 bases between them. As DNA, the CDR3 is TGTGCCAGCAGTTTTGAACAGGTTTCTTACACCGGGGAGCTGTTTTTT. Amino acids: CASSFEQVSYTGELFF.

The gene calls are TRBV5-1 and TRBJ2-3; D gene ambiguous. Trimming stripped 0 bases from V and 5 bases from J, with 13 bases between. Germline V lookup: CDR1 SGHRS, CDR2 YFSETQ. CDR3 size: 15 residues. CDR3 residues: CASSLGAKNEDTQYF. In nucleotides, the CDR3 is TGCGCCAGCAGCTTGGGGGCCAAGAATGAAGATACGCAGTATTTT.

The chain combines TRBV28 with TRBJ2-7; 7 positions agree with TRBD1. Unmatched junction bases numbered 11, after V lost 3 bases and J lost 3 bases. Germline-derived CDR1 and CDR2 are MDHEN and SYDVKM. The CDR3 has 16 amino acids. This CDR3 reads CASSFTTGTVFYEQYF. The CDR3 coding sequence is TGTGCCAGCAGTTTCACCACCGGGACAGTGTTCTACGAGCAGTACTTC.

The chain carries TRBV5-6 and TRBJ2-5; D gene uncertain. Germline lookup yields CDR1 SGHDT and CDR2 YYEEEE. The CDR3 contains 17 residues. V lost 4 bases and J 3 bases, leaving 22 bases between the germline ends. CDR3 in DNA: TGTGCCAGCAGCATTACGATCGATGTTTACAGTAAAGAGACCCAGTACTTC. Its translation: CASSITIDVYSKETQYF.

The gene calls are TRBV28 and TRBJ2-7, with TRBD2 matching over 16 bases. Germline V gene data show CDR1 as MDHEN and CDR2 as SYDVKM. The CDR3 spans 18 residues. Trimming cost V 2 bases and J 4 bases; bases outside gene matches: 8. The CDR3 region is CASSLVGLAGGPRYEQYF. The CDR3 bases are TGTGCCAGCAGTTTAGTGGGACTAGCGGGAGGGCCAAGATACGAGCAGTACTTC.

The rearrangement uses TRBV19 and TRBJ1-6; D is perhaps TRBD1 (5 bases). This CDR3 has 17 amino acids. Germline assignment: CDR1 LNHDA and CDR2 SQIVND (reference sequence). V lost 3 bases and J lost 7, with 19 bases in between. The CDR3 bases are TGTGCCAGTAGTATGGGGCAGGCTGCCGGGGGGAATTCACCCCTCCACTTT. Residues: CASSMGQAAGGNSPLHF. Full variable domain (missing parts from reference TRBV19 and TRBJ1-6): DGGITQSPKYLFRKEGQNVTLSCEQNLNHDAMYWYRQDPGQGLRLIYYSQIVNDFQKGDIAEGYSVSREKKESFPLTVTSAQKNPTAFYLCASSMGQAAGGNSPLHFGNGTRLTVT.

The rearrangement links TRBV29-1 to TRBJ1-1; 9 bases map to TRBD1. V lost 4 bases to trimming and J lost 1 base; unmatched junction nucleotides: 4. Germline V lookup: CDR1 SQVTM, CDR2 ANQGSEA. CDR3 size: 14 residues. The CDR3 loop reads CSVAAGQGNTEAFF. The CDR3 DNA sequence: TGCAGCGTTGCTGCGGGACAGGGGAACACTGAAGCTTTCTTT.

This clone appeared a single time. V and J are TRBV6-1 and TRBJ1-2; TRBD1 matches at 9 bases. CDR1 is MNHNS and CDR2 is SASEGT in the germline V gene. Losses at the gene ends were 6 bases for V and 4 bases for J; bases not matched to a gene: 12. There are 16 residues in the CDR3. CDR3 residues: CASSESLDRGTYGYTF. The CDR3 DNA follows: TGTGCCAGCAGCGAAAGCTTGGACAGGGGTACCTATGGCTACACCTTC.

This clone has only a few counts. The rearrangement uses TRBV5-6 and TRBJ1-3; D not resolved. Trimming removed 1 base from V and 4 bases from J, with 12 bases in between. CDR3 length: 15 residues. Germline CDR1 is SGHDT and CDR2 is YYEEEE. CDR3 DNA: TGTGCCAGCAGCTTGAGAAGGTTCAGGGGAAACACCATATATTTT. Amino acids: CASSLRRFRGNTIYF.

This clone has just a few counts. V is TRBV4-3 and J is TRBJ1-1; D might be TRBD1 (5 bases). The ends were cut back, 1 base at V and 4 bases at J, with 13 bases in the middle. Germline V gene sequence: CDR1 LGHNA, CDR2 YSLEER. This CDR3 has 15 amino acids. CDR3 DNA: TGCGCCAGCAGCCAAGTCGGTCAGGGTACCACTGAAGCTTTCTTT. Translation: CASSQVGQGTTEAFF.

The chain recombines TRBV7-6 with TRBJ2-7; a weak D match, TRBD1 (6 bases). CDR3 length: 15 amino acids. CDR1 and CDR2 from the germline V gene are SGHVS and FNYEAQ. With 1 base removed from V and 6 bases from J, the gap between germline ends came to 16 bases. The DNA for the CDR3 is TGTGCCAGCAGCTTAGTGGCAGGGGAAGGGGGCGAGCAGTACTTC. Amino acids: CASSLVAGEGGEQYF.

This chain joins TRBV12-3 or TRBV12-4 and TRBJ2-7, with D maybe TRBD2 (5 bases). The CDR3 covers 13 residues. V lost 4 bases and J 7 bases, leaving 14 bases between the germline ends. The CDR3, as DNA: TGTGCCAGCAGTTCGCCCCCTCGAGGGGAGCAGTACTTC. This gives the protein CASSSPPRGEQYF.

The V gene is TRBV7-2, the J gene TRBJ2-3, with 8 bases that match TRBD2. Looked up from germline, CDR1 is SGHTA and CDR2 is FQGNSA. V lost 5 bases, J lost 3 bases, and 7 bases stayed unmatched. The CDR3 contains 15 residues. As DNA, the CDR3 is TGTGCCAGCAGCCCTAAAGCGGGAGAGACAGATACGCAGTATTTT. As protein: CASSPKAGETDTQYF.

The CDR3 sequence: CASSLDRGRETQYF. CDR3 sequence (DNA): TGTGCCAGCAGCTTGGACAGGGGGCGGGAGACCCAGTACTTC. This chain joins TRBV5-5 and TRBJ2-5, with 9 bases that match TRBD1. V was clipped by 0 bases and J by 5 bases; unmatched bases: 2. Germline V gene lookup returns CDR1 SGHKS and CDR2 YYEKEE (reference sequence). The CDR3 is made up of 14 amino acids.